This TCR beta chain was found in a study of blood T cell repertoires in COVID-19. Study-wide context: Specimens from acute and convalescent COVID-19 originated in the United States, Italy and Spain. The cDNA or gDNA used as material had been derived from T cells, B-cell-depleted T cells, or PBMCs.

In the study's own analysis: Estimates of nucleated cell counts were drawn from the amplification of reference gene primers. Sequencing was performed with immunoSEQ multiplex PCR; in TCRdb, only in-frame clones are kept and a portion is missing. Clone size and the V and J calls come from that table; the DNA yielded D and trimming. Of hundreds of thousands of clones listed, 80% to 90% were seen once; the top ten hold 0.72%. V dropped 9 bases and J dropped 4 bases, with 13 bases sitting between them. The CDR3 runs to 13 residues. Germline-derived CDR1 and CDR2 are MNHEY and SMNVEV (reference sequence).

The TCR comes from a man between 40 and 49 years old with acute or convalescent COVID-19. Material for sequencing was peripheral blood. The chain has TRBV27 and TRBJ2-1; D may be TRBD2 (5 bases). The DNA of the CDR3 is TGTGCCAGTCAACTTAGAGGGTACAATGAGCAGTTCTTC. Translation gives CASQLRGYNEQFF.